This T cell receptor (beta chain) emerged from a study of T cell responses to AZD1222 COVID-19 vaccine. CDR3 size: 15 residues. Data came from immunoSEQ multiplex PCR; TCRdb stores just in-frame clones and leaves some out. The sample includes 75,000 to 95,000 clones, around 93% of them seen just once. Study-wide findings and caveats: No day 14 peak samples; only post-peak repertoires were characterized.

With respect to this clone: Its antigen is currently unknown.

This chain joins TRBV21-1 and TRBJ2-6; TRBD2, the D gene given by the table, was not confirmed from the DNA. TRBV21-1 is annotated as a pseudogene. The specimen was peripheral blood, collected 28 days after the second AZD1222 dose. This clonotype was sampled from an adult who received the AZD1222 COVID-19 vaccine. CDR3 nucleotide sequence: TGTGCCAGCAGCATGAGGATCTCTGGGGCCAACGTCCTGACTTTC. It is translated as CASSMRISGANVLTF.